The clone carrying this T cell receptor beta chain was observed once. The antigen remains unidentified. This record comes from a study of pediatric ulcerative colitis. The repertoire was sequenced with immunoSEQ multiplex PCR; TCRdb's copy has only in-frame clones and lacks some. The data hold under 50,000 clones, with around 79% observed a single time. During colonoscopy, one to two rectal pinch biopsies were collected. Regarding the study as a whole: Repertoires came from total lymphocyte DNA, so rare subsets like regulatory T cells may be missed. Two rectal clonotypes were found only in ulcerative colitis patients, all of them. Some T cells in rectal biopsies may come from blood, especially with overt colitis. Blood-rectal clonal overlap within each person was significantly higher in ulcerative colitis patients than controls.

The CDR3 extends over 14 amino acids. Germline CDR1 and CDR2: GTSNPN and SVGIG (reference sequence). V lost 7 bases and J lost 4; bases outside the gene matches: 9. The J gene is TRBJ2-4, the V gene TRBV30; 8 bases line up with TRBD2. Sequenced sample: gut tissue. This receptor was taken from a girl aged 10 to 17 with moderate ulcerative colitis. The CDR3 loop reads CASSSGSGKNIQYF. CDR3 sequence (DNA): TGTGCCTCCTCAAGCGGGAGCGGTAAAAACATTCAGTACTTC.